This TCR beta chain was identified during a study of shared clonotypes between healthy human individuals. Study information: Ranging from 18 to 49 in age, donors were two women and a few men. Whole-study results and caveats: A reduction in generation probabilities was seen for non-shared clonotypes relative to those shared by all four donors.

To note about this clone: The antigen remains undetermined.

The method was immunoSEQ multiplex PCR; TCRdb's version includes in-frame clones alone and lacks a portion of them. Among approximately 1.5 million clones, 98% were seen once, and the ten largest hold over 0.3%. Germline V gene sequence: CDR1 LNHDA, CDR2 SQIVND (reference sequence). The V gene lost 5 bases and the J gene lost 5 bases, with 7 bases spanning the gap. The CDR3 contains 12 residues. Participating donors were healthy, HIV-negative adults free of recent acute infections or vaccinations. Researchers partitioned CD4+ cells into CD45RA+ naive and CD45RA-negative memory subsets. The material sequenced was naive CD4+ T cells sorted from blood. Stated subset: CD45RA+ positively selected. This chain joins TRBV19 and TRBJ1-5, with D uncertain. This clonotype was obtained from a man aged 25 to 40 in good health. The CDR3: CASSPQHQPQHF. CDR3 in DNA: TGTGCCAGTAGTCCACAGCATCAGCCCCAGCATTTT.